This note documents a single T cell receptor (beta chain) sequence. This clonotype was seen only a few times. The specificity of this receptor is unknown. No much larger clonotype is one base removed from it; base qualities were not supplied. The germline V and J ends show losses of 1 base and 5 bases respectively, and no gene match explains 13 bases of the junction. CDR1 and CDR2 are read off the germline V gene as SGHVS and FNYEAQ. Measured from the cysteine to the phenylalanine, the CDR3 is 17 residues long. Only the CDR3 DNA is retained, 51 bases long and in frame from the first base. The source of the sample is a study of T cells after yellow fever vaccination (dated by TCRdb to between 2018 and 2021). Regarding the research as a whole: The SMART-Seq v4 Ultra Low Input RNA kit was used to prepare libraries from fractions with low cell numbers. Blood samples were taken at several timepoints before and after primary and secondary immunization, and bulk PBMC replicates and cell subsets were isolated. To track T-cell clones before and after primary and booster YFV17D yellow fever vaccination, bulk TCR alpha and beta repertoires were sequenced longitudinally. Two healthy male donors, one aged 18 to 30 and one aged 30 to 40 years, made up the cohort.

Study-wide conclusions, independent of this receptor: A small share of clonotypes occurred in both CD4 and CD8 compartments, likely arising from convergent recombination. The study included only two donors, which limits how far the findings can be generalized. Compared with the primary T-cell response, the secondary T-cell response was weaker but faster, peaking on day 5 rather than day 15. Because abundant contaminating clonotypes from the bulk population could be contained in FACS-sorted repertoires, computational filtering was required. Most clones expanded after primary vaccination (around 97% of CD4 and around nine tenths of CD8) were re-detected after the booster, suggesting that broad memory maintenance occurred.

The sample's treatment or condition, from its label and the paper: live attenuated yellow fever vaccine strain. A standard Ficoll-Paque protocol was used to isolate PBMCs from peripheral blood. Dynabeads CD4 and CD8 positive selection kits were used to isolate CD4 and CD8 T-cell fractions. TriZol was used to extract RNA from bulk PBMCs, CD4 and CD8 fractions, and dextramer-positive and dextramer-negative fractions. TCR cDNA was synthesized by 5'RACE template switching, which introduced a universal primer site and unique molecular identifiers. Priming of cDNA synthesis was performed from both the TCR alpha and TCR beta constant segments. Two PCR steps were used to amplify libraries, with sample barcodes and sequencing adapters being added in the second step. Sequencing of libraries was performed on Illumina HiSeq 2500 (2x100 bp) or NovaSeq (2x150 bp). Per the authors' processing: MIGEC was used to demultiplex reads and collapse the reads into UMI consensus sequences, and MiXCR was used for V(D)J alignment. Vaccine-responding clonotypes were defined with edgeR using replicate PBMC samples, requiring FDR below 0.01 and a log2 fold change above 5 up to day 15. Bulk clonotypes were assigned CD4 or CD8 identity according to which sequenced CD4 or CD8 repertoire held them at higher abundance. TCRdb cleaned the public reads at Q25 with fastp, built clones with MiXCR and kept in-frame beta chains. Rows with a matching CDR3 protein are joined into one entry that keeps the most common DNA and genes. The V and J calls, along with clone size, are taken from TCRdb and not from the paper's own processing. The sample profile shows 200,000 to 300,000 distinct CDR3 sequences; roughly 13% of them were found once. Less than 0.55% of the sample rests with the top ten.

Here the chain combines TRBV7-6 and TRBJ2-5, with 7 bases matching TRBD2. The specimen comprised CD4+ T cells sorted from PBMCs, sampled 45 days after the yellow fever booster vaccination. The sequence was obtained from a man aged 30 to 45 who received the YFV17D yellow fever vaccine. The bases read TGTGCCAGCAGCTTAGTGAGGAGCGGGATTCGTCCGGAGACCCAGTACTTC. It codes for CASSLVRSGIRPETQYF.